The 10 T cell receptor beta chains below all came from one sample that was sequenced in a study of T cells in Graves' hyperthyroidism and ophthalmopathy. Researchers took RNA transcripts and amplified the TCR beta CDR3 regions from them. First-round RT-PCR of the TCR CDR3 relied on the HTBI primer set. TCRdb redid the calling of the multiplex PCR reads with MiXCR, one entry per CDR3 protein. The sample lists around 300,000 distinct CDR3 sequences, 22% seen once, with 50% to 75% in the top ten. Sample: blood. The receptors were sampled from a man between 25 and 39 years old with Graves' ophthalmopathy.

This clonotype was observed a few times. The chain couples TRBV6-1 to TRBJ1-2, with D possibly being TRBD1 (5 bases). Trimming removed 8 bases at V and 4 bases at J, with 17 bases between. This CDR3 is 14 amino acids long. Germline loops: CDR1 MNHNS, CDR2 SASEGT. The CDR3 sequence: CASGGGQGRYGYTF. In DNA, the CDR3 is TGTGCCAGCGGAGGAGGGCAGGGCCGCTATGGCTACACCTTC.

The genes are TRBV3-1 and TRBJ2-7; D is perhaps TRBD2 (6 bases). Germline-derived CDR1 and CDR2 are LGHDT and YNNKEL (reference sequence). This CDR3 has 13 amino acids. Trimming shortened V by 4 bases and J by 2 bases, and 9 bases separated the two germline ends. CDR3 nucleotides: TGTGCCAGCAGCCGGGGACTGACCTACGAGCAGTACTTC. This translates into CASSRGLTYEQYF.

This chain links TRBV30 with TRBJ1-6; D may be TRBD1 (5 bases). CDR1 and CDR2 from the germline V gene are GTSNPN and SVGIG (reference sequence). Trimming stripped 0 bases from V and 8 bases from J, with 23 bases between. This CDR3 comprises 18 residues. The DNA for the CDR3 is TGTGCCTGGAGTGTATCGTGGGGCGGCCCGATGGTCGATTCACCCCTCCACTTT. This gives the protein CAWSVSWGGPMVDSPLHF.

This chain links TRBV10-1 with TRBJ1-2; 9 nucleotides agree with TRBD1. The CDR3 has 14 residues. Germline CDR1 WNHNN, CDR2 SYGVQD (reference sequence). With 6 bases clipped from V and 8 bases from J, the junction kept 10 bases outside the gene matches. The CDR3: CASSPGQGSEGYTF. The CDR3 DNA reads as TGCGCCAGCAGCCCGGGACAGGGATCGGAAGGCTACACCTTC.

This rearrangement joins TRBV18 to TRBJ2-3; the D is unclear. Germline V gives CDR1 KGHSH, CDR2 LQKENI. The germline V and J ends were trimmed by 0 bases and 0 bases, with 4 bases remaining between them. This CDR3 has 14 residues. CDR3 in amino acids: CASSPPESTDTQYF. The CDR3 DNA sequence: TGTGCCAGCTCACCACCGGAGAGCACAGATACGCAGTATTTT.

This clonotype was recorded many times. This sequence joins TRBV7-9 and TRBJ2-1; D unclear. Germline V CDR1 and CDR2: SEHNR, FQNEAQ (reference sequence). The CDR3 runs 10 residues. Trimming stripped 5 bases from V and 9 bases from J, with 5 bases between. The CDR3 region is CASSRSEQFF. The DNA for the CDR3 is TGTGCCAGCAGCCGGAGTGAGCAGTTCTTC.

Many counts were recorded for this clonotype. The chain couples TRBV2 to TRBJ2-2; weak D call: TRBD1 (6 bases). V was pared by 1 base and J by 4 bases, with 13 bases between. The germline V gene encodes CDR1 SNHLY and CDR2 FYNNEI. The CDR3 sequence is 16 residues long. CDR3 nucleotide sequence: TGTGCCAGCAGTGAAGGACAGGCGATGCTCACCGGGGAGCTGTTTTTT. Its protein is CASSEGQAMLTGELFF.

This clonotype was counted many times. This chain uses TRBV28 with TRBJ1-5, with 7 bases fitting TRBD1. Per germline, CDR1 MDHEN and CDR2 SYDVKM. CDR3 length: 19 residues. The J segment lost 0 bases and the V segment lost 3 bases, leaving 14 bases of the junction unmatched. The chain's CDR3 is CASSLAFHGQVYSNQPQHF. In DNA form, the CDR3 reads TGTGCCAGCAGTTTGGCTTTTCACGGACAGGTATATAGCAATCAGCCCCAGCATTTT.

Many counts were recorded for this clonotype. The chain uses TRBV12-3 or TRBV12-4 and TRBJ1-1, with D perhaps TRBD1 (5 bases). Trimming took off 6 bases at V and 9 bases at J, with 11 bases between the two ends. This CDR3 region has 11 residues. The CDR3 DNA sequence: TGTGCCAGCAGCCCGGGACCGCAAGCTTTCTTT. Its protein is CASSPGPQAFF.

As concerns this clonotype: One end of the junction does not line up with germline, which may come from a read error. This sequence joins TRBV7-2 and TRBJ1-3; D not certain. In germline, CDR1 is SGHTA, CDR2 FQGNSA. This CDR3 is built from 15 residues. The CDR3 DNA reads as TGTGCCAGCAGTTTGGTAGAGGCCTCTGGAGACACCATATATTTT. The encoded protein is CASSLVEASGDTIYF.